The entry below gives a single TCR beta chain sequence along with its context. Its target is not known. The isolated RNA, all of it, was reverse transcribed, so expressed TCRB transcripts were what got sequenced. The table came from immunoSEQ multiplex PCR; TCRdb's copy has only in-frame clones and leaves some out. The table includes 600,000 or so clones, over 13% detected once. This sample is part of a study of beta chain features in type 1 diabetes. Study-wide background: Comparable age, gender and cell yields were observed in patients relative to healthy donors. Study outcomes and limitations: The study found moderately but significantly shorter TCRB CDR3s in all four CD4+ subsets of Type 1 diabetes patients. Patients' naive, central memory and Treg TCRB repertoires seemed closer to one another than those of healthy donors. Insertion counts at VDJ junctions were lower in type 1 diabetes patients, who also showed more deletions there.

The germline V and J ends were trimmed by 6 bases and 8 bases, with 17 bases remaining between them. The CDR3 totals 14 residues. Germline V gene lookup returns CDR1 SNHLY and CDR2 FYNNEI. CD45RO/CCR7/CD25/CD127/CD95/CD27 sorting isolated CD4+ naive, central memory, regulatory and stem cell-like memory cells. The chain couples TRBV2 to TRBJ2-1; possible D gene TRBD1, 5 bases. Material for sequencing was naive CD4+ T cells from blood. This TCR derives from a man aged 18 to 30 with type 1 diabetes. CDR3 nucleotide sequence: TGTGCCAGCAGCCTGGGGCGCCCCCTCGATGAGCAGTTCTTC. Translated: CASSLGRPLDEQFF.